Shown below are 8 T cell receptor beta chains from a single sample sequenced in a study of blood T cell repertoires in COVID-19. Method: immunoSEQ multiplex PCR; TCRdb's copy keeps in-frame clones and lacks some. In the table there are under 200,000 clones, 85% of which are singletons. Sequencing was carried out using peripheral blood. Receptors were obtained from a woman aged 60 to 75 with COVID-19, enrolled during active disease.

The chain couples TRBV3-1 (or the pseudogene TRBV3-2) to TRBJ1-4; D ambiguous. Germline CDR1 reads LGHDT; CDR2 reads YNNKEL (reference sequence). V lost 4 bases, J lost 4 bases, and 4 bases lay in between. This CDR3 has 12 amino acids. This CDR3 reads CASSRLNEKLFF. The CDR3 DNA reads TGTGCCAGCAGCCGACTTAATGAAAAACTGTTTTTT.

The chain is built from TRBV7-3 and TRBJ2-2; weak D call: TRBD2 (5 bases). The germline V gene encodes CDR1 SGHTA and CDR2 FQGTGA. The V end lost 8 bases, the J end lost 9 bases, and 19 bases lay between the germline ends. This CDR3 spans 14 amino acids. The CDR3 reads CASAGIAPPRELFF. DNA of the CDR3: TGTGCCAGCGCGGGCATCGCCCCCCCGAGGGAGCTGTTTTTT.

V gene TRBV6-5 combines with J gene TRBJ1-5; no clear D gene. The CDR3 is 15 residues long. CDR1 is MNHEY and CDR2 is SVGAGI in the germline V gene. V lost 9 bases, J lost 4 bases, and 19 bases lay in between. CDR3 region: CASAPDLGRNQPQHF. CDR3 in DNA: TGTGCCAGTGCCCCCGATCTAGGGAGGAATCAGCCCCAGCATTTT.

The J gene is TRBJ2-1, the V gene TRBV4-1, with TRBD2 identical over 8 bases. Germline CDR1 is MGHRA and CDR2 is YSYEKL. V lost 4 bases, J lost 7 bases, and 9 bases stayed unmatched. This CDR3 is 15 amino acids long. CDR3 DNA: TGCGCCAGCAGCCTTAGCGGGACCTATGAAAATGAGCAGTTCTTC. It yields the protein CASSLSGTYENEQFF.

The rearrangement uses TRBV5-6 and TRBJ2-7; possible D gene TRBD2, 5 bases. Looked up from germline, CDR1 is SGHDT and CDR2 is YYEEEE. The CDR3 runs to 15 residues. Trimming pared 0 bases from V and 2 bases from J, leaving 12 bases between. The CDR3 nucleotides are TGTGCCAGCAGCTTGGGGCTTACGGGAACCTACGAGCAGTACTTC. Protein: CASSLGLTGTYEQYF.

This CDR3 is CASSPERGRDGYTF. The CDR3 bases are TGTGCCAGCAGCCCAGAAAGGGGGCGGGATGGCTACACCTTC. The chain is built from TRBV5-4 and TRBJ1-2; TRBD1 agrees at 7 bases. The junction had 9 bases not matched to a gene; V was cut back by 4 bases and J by 6 bases. In germline, CDR1 is SGHNT, CDR2 YYREEE (reference sequence). This CDR3 is 14 amino acids long.

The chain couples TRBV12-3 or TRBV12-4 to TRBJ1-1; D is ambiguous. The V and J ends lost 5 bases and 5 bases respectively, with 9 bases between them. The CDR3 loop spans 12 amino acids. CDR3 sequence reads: CASSQTRTEAFF. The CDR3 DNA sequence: TGTGCCAGCAGTCAGACGAGGACTGAAGCTTTCTTT.

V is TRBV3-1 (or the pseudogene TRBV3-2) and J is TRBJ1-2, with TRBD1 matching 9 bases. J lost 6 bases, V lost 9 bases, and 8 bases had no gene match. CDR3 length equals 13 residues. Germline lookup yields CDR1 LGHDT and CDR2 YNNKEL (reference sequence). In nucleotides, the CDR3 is TGTGCCAGTACGACAGGGGGAAGTAATGGCTACACCTTC. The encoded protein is CASTTGGSNGYTF.